The 13 T cell receptor beta chains below come from one sample, sequenced in a study of blood T cells in healthy people across ages. The second PCR ran about 6 to 12 cycles with a sample-barcoded 5' primer and J-beta primers. MiXCR was run by TCRdb on the 5' RACE reads, yielding one entry per CDR3 protein. Here the sample spans 750,000 to 950,000 distinct CDR3 sequences, 29% being singletons. Another study also made use of these data, one on T cells of mothers and their children.

The source material was blood. All receptors derive from a middle-aged woman in good health.

The chain employs TRBV5-1 and TRBJ2-3; 7 bases fit TRBD2. Trimming took 4 bases from V and 0 from J; bases not matched to a gene: 2. The germline CDR1 and CDR2 sequences are SGHRS and YFSETQ. CDR3 length equals 14 residues. CDR3 residues: CASSMTSSTDTQYF. The CDR3 nucleotides read TGCGCCAGCAGCATGACTAGCAGCACAGATACGCAGTATTTT.

The J gene is TRBJ2-5, the V gene TRBV3-1; TRBD1 might be the D (5 bases). TRBJ2-1 explains the end of the DNA better; the J call may be wrong. Germline values: CDR1 LGHDT, CDR2 YNNKEL (reference sequence). The CDR3 consists of 19 residues. CDR3 sequence reads: CASSSRARESYWTKETQFF. DNA of the CDR3: TGTGCCAGCAGCTCCCGGGCCAGGGAATCTTATTGGACCAAAGAGACCCAGTTCTTC.

The genes are TRBV12-3 or TRBV12-4 and TRBJ2-2; D possibly corresponds to TRBD2 (5 bases). Deletions cut 6 bases from V and 8 bases from J, with 16 bases between. The CDR3 spans 14 residues. The CDR3 bases are TGTGCCAGCAGCCCTTACAATGGAGGAGGGGAGCTGTTTTTT. Translated: CASSPYNGGGELFF.

Worth noting for this clonotype: It may be a read error: a sequence one base away is much more abundant. This sequence joins TRBV4-1 and TRBJ1-2; D possibly corresponds to TRBD1 (5 bases). V dropped 2 bases and J dropped 6 bases, with 19 bases sitting between them. Germline CDR1 is MGHRA and CDR2 is YSYEKL. The CDR3 is made up of 16 amino acids. The CDR3 sequence: CASSQRLGHGKDGYTF. CDR3 coding DNA: TGCGCCAGCAGCCAACGCCTTGGACATGGGAAAGATGGCTACACCTTC.

This clonotype was counted ten times or more. The CDR3 nucleotides read TGCGCCAGCAGCTTGCGACTAGCGGGGCCCCACGAGCAGTACTTC. Encoded protein: CASSLRLAGPHEQYF. The chain joins TRBV5-1 to TRBJ2-7; the match to TRBD2 covers 11 bases. CDR3 length: 15 residues. Germline V lookup: CDR1 SGHRS, CDR2 YFSETQ. J lost 5 bases, V lost 1 base, and 5 bases had no gene match.

The CDR3 nucleotides are TGTGCCAGCAGTCCAGCGGGACCCTACAATGAGCAGTACTTC. It codes for CASSPAGPYNEQYF. The chain couples TRBV27 to TRBJ2-5; TRBD2 matches at 7 bases. Germline CDR1 MNHEY, CDR2 SMNVEV (reference sequence). CDR3 length equals 14 residues. V lost 5 bases, J lost 11 bases, and 14 bases stayed unmatched.

Details on this clonotype: The junction does not match germline at one end; this may be a read error. This chain joins TRBV27 and TRBJ1-2; the match to TRBD1 covers 11 bases. The CDR3 has 18 residues. Looked up from germline, CDR1 is MNHEY and CDR2 is SMNVEV (reference sequence). The CDR3 loop is CASSLSGTGGQHNYDYTF. The CDR3 nucleotides read TGTGCCAGCAGTTTATCGGGGACAGGGGGTCAACATAACTATGACTACACCTTC.

This sequence joins TRBV10-2 and TRBJ1-2; tentatively, D is TRBD1 (6 bases). CDR3 length equals 14 residues. Trimming left V 4 bases short and J 1 base short, with 10 bases between. From germline, CDR1 is WSHSY and CDR2 SAAADI. The CDR3 coding sequence is TGCGCCAGCAGTGGAGGACAGATTAACTATGGCTACACCTTC. Amino acid sequence: CASSGGQINYGYTF.

The chain links TRBV9 to TRBJ1-4; a possible D gene is TRBD1 (5 bases). This CDR3 contains 15 residues. Trimming removed 3 bases at V and 1 base at J, with 10 bases between. Germline V CDR1 and CDR2: SGDLS, YYNGEE. CDR3 sequence reads: CASSGVGGTNEKLFF. The CDR3 nucleotides are TGTGCCAGCAGCGGCGTTGGGGGAACTAATGAAAAACTGTTTTTT.

The J gene is TRBJ2-3, the V gene TRBV20-1, with 11 bases identical to TRBD2. Germline CDR1 DFQATT, CDR2 SNEGSKA (reference sequence). The CDR3 contains 14 residues. The ends lost 0 bases at V and 6 bases at J; junction bases unmatched: 2. The CDR3 DNA reads TGCAGTGCTAGAGATCCTAGCGGGGGGGATACGCAGTATTTT. This translates into CSARDPSGGDTQYF.

V is TRBV5-1 and J is TRBJ2-7; maybe TRBD1 (6 bases). The germline V and J ends were trimmed by 0 bases and 4 bases, with 14 bases remaining between them. This CDR3 is 15 amino acids long. In germline, CDR1 is SGHRS, CDR2 YFSETQ. CDR3 sequence reads: CASSLGDTAFYEQYF. The CDR3 nucleotides read TGCGCCAGCAGCTTGGGGGACACCGCCTTTTACGAGCAGTACTTC.

This clonotype was counted between two and nine times. This chain connects TRBV20-1 to TRBJ2-7; 9 positions match TRBD2. The V and J ends lost 5 bases and 4 bases, in that order; junction bases with no gene match: 9. Germline-derived CDR1 and CDR2 are DFQATT and SNEGSKA (reference sequence). The CDR3 spans 14 residues. The CDR3 DNA reads TGCAGTGCTTCCCATACTAGCGGGCGATACGAGCAGTACTTC. Protein product: CSASHTSGRYEQYF.

A few counts support this clonotype. The J gene is TRBJ1-2, the V gene TRBV5-1; TRBD1 matches at 12 bases. The CDR3 is 18 residues long. V lost 1 base, J lost 0 bases, and 7 bases stayed unmatched. CDR1 and CDR2 (germline): SGHRS, YFSETQ. The CDR3 nucleotides read TGCGCCAGCAGCTTGATTTCGGGACAGGGGGCGGCTAACTATGGCTACACCTTC. Translating it yields CASSLISGQGAANYGYTF.